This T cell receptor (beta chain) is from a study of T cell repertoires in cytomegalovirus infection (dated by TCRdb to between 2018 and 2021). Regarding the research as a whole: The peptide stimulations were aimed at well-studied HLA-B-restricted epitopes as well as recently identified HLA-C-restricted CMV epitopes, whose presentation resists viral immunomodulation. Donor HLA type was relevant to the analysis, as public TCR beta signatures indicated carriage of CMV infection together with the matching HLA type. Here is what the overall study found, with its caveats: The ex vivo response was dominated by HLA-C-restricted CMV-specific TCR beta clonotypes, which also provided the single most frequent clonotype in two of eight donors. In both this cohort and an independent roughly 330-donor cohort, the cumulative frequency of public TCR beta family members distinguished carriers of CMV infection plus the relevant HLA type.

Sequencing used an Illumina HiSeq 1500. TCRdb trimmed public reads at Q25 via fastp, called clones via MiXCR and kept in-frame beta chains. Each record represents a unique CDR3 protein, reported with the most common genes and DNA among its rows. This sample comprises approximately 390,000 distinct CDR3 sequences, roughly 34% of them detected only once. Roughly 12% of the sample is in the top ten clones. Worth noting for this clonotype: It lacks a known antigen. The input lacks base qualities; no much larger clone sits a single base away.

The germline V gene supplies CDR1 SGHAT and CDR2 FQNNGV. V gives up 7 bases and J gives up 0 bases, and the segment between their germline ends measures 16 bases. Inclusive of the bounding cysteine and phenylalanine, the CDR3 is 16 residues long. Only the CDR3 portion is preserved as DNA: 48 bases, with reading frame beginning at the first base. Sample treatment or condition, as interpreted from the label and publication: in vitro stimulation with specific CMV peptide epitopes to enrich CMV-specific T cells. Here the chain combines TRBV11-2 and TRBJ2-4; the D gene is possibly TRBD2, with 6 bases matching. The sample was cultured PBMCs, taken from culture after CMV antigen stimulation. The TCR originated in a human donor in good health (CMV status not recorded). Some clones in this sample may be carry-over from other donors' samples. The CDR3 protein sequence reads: CASTSGGAVAKNIQYF. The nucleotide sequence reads TGTGCCAGCACCTCGGGCGGGGCGGTAGCCAAAAACATTCAGTACTTC.